Listed below are T cell receptor beta chains from one sample, sequenced in a study of blood T cell repertoires in COVID-19. Assay: immunoSEQ multiplex PCR; the TCRdb copy retains only in-frame clones and omits some. The sample yields around 250,000 clones, 86% seen once. Material for sequencing was peripheral blood. These TCRs come from a man aged 18 to 35 with active or convalescent COVID-19. Each CDR3 is given with its conserved first and last residue. Fields, in order: clone size, V gene, D gene, J gene, CDR3 DNA, CDR3 protein. The D gene is left open where the match is weak. For some rows the clone size is stated as once, few or many, or as a class when expanded; others skip it.

.	TRBV6-1	.	TRBJ2-4	TGTGCCAGCAGTTATCAGGGTGGTACAAACATTCAGTACTTC	CASSYQGGTNIQYF
.	TRBV7-9	.	TRBJ1-1	TGTGCCAGCAGCTTCGGAGGTTCGGGATCCACTGAAGCTTTCTTT	CASSFGGSGSTEAFF
once	TRBV19	TRBD1	TRBJ1-2	TGTGCCAGTCACGTCGACAGGGAAGCTAACTATGGCTACACCTTC	CASHVDREANYGYTF
.	TRBV9	TRBD1	TRBJ1-1	TGTGCCAGCAGCGTAGCTGGGACAGGGGGTGTTTACACTGAAGCTTTCTTT	CASSVAGTGGVYTEAFF
.	TRBV10-2	TRBD1	TRBJ2-7	TGCGCCAGCAGTGCCGACAGGGGTGGCACCTACGAGCAGTACTTC	CASSADRGGTYEQYF
once	TRBV11-3	.	TRBJ2-2	TGTGCCAGCAGCAAAAACCTTCAGGGAAAATGGGAGCTGTTTTTT	CASSKNLQGKWELFF
.	TRBV7-8	TRBD2	TRBJ2-1	TGTGCCAGCAGCCTGTTAGCGGGAGGAAACAATGAGCAGTTCTTC	CASSLLAGGNNEQFF
.	TRBV4-1	TRBD1	TRBJ1-5	TGCGCCAGCAGCCAGCTCGGGACAGGGAGAAATCAGCCCCAGCATTTT	CASSQLGTGRNQPQHF
.	TRBV27	TRBD1	TRBJ2-5	TGTGCCAGCAGTACTCCCTCAGGGGGACAAGAGACCCAGTACTTC	CASSTPSGGQETQYF
once	TRBV13	.	TRBJ2-1	TGTGCCAGCAGCATCAGGGTGTACAATGAGCAGTTCTTC	CASSIRVYNEQFF
.	TRBV28	TRBD1	TRBJ1-2	TGTGCCAGCAGTCCCACCGGGACAGGGGCCGGTGGCTACACCTTC	CASSPTGTGAGGYTF
.	TRBV5-6	.	TRBJ1-6	TGTGCCAGCAGCTTGCCAGGGGCGATCTCACCCCTCCACTTT	CASSLPGAISPLHF
once	TRBV11-3	.	TRBJ1-1	TGTGCCAGCAGTCAAGGCAGGGAGAACACTGAAGCTTTCTTT	CASSQGRENTEAFF
.	TRBV5-4	.	TRBJ2-1	TGTGCCAGCAGCCGGGACCAAGCGGGCGAGCAGTTCTTC	CASSRDQAGEQFF
few	TRBV7-9	.	TRBJ1-1	TGTGCCAGCAGACCGTACAGGCTAACTCCCCTCATGAACACTGAAGCTTTCTTT	CASRPYRLTPLMNTEAFF
few	TRBV25-1	TRBD1	TRBJ2-3	TGTGCCAGCAGTGGGGGGACAGGGGATCCAGATACGCAGTATTTT	CASSGGTGDPDTQYF
.	TRBV7-2	.	TRBJ2-2	TGTGCCAGCAGAATGAGCGGGGAGCTGTTTTTT	CASRMSGELFF
.	TRBV4-1	.	TRBJ2-7	TGCGCCAGCAGCCAAGAATGGGGGCGAGCCTTAATCTCCGAGCAGTACTTC	CASSQEWGRALISEQYF
.	TRBV12-5	TRBD2	TRBJ2-1	TGTGCTAGTGGCCGCCCTGGACTAGCGGTCGACAATGAGCAGTTCTTC	CASGRPGLAVDNEQFF
.	TRBV4-3	.	TRBJ2-5	TGCGCCAGCAGCCAAGATTACAGAGAGACCCAGTACTTC	CASSQDYRETQYF
.	TRBV9	TRBD2	TRBJ2-3	TGTGCCAGCAGCGAAACTAGCGGGGTTGCAGATACGCAGTATTTT	CASSETSGVADTQYF
.	TRBV7-9	.	TRBJ2-7	TGTGCCAGCAGCTGGGGCCCCTACGAGCAGTACTTC	CASSWGPYEQYF
.	TRBV5-1	.	TRBJ2-2	TGCGCCAGCAGCTCGGGACTGACGAACACCGGGGAGCTGTTTTTT	CASSSGLTNTGELFF
.	TRBV7-9	.	TRBJ2-1	TGTGCCAGCAGCCAGTCCTACAATGAGCAGTTCTTC	CASSQSYNEQFF
.	TRBV10-3	.	TRBJ2-1	TGTGCCATCAGTGAGTCGGGGAGCTCCTACAATGAGCAGTTCTTC	CAISESGSSYNEQFF
.	TRBV3-1/TRBV3-2	TRBD2	TRBJ2-3	TGTGCCAGCAGCCAACCGAGCGGGGGGGCAGATACGCAGTATTTT	CASSQPSGGADTQYF
.	TRBV6-5	.	TRBJ1-2	TGTGCCAGCAGATCGGACAGTTCGGGCTACACCTTC	CASRSDSSGYTF
.	TRBV10-1	.	TRBJ2-3	TGCGCCAGCAGTGCGGTGGTTAGCGCAAAAGGTAGAATCACAGATACGCAGTATTTT	CASSAVVSAKGRITDTQYF
.	TRBV12-3/TRBV12-4	.	TRBJ1-5	TGTGCCAGCAGGTTGAGCCCCTATCAGCCCCAGCATTTT	CASRLSPYQPQHF
.	TRBV19	TRBD1	TRBJ2-2	TGTGCCAGTAGTGTGGGACAGGTGAACACCGGGGAGCTGTTTTTT	CASSVGQVNTGELFF
.	TRBV27	.	TRBJ2-3	TGTGCCAGCAGAGAGACCTCGGGACTCTCGTCCGATACGCAGTATTTT	CASRETSGLSSDTQYF
.	TRBV14	TRBD1	TRBJ1-4	TGTGCCAGCACCCAAGGACAGGGGGCTTACGAAAAACTGTTTTTT	CASTQGQGAYEKLFF
.	TRBV19	TRBD1	TRBJ1-5	TGTGCCAGTAGTCCCTGGACAGGGGGCGATCAGCCCCAGCATTTT	CASSPWTGGDQPQHF
.	TRBV6-4	.	TRBJ1-1	TGTGCCAGCAGTGATGAGATGAACACTGAAGCTTTCTTT	CASSDEMNTEAFF
.	TRBV12-3/TRBV12-4	.	TRBJ2-7	TGTGCCAGCAGTGACGACAGTTACGAGCAGTACTTC	CASSDDSYEQYF